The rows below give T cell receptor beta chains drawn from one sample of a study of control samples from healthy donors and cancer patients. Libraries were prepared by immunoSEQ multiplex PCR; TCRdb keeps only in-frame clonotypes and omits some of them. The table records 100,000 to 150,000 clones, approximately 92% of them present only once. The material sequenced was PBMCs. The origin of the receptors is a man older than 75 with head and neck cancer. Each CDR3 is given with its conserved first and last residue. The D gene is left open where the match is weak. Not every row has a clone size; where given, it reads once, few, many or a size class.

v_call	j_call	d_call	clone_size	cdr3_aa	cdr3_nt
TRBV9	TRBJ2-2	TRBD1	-	CASSAGQQGARTGELFF	TGTGCCAGCAGCGCAGGACAACAGGGGGCAAGAACCGGGGAGCTGTTTTTT
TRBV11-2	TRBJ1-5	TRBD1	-	CASSLDPGSGQGSNQPQHF	TGTGCCAGCAGCTTAGACCCAGGGTCGGGACAGGGGAGCAATCAGCCCCAGCATTTT
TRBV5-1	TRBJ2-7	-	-	CASRPHFHSAGNEQYF	TGCGCCAGCAGACCCCATTTTCATTCGGCAGGGAACGAGCAGTACTTC
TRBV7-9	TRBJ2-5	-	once	CASSFLTGLLDQYF	TGTGCCAGCAGCTTTCTAACAGGCCTGTTAGACCAGTACTTC
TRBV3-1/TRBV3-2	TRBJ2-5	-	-	CASSPWGQETQYF	TGTGCCAGCAGCCCGTGGGGGCAAGAGACCCAGTACTTC
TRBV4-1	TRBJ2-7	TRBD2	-	CASSQSGTSGSSYEQYF	TGCGCCAGCAGCCAAAGCGGGACTAGCGGGTCGTCCTACGAGCAGTACTTC
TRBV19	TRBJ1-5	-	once	CASSIRGQQPQHF	TGTGCCAGTAGTATCCGGGGGCAACAGCCCCAGCATTTT
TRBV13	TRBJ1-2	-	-	CASSLALGGYTF	TGTGCCAGCAGCTTAGCCCTGGGCGGCTACACCTTC
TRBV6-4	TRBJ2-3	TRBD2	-	CASSLAGGRTDTQYF	TGTGCCAGCAGCCTAGCGGGGGGCCGGACAGATACGCAGTATTTT
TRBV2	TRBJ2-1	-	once	CASSLGGLEDEQFF	TGTGCCAGCAGTTTAGGGGGGCTAGAAGATGAGCAGTTCTTC
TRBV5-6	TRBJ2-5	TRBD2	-	CASSNYWAGDPHF	TGTGCCAGCAGCAATTATTGGGCGGGAGACCCACACTTC
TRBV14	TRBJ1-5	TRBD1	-	CASSQWTGREPQHF	TGTGCCAGCAGCCAATGGACAGGGAGGGAGCCCCAGCATTTT
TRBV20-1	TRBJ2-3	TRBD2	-	CSASSAAGGVSDTQYF	TGCAGTGCTAGTTCAGCAGCGGGGGGGGTCTCAGATACGCAGTATTTT
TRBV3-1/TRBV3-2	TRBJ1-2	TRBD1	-	CASSQGGGGSGYTF	TGTGCCAGCAGCCAAGGAGGAGGGGGCAGTGGCTACACCTTC
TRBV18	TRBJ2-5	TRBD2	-	CASSPRASGSYQETQYF	TGTGCCAGCTCACCAAGGGCTAGCGGCAGTTACCAAGAGACCCAGTACTTC
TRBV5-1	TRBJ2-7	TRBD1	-	CASSEDRASNEQYF	TGCGCCAGCAGCGAGGACAGGGCTTCGAACGAGCAGTACTTC
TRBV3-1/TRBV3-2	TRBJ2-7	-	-	CASSQHSAYEQYF	TGTGCCAGCAGCCAACACAGTGCCTACGAGCAGTACTTC
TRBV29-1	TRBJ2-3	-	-	CSALIGDTQYF	TGCAGCGCCTTAATTGGAGATACGCAGTATTTT
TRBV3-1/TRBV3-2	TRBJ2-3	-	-	CASRAGYLSTDTQYF	TGTGCCAGCAGGGCTGGGTATCTAAGCACAGATACGCAGTATTTT
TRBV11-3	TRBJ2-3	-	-	CASSLGPTMDTQYF	TGTGCCAGCAGCTTAGGCCCTACGATGGATACGCAGTATTTT
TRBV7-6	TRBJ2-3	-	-	CASSLWLASVTDTQYF	TGTGCCAGCAGCTTATGGCTAGCTAGTGTCACAGATACGCAGTATTTT
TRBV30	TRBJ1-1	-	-	CAWSVFRMNTEAFF	TGTGCCTGGAGTGTATTCAGGATGAACACTGAAGCTTTCTTT
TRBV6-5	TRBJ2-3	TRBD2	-	CATLKRGGRADTQYF	TGTGCCACCCTGAAGCGGGGGGGCCGGGCAGATACGCAGTATTTT
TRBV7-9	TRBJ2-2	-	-	CASSRLGNTGELFF	TGTGCCAGCAGCCGACTCGGCAACACCGGGGAGCTGTTTTTT
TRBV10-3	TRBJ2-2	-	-	CASGHNTGELFF	TGTGCCAGCGGGCACAACACCGGGGAGCTGTTTTTT
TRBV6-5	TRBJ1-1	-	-	CASRMNTEAFF	TGTGCCAGCAGAATGAACACTGAAGCTTTCTTT
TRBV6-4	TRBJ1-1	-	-	CASSEEMNTEAFF	TGTGCCAGCAGTGAGGAAATGAACACTGAAGCTTTCTTT
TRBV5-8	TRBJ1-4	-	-	CASSLAVFSGRGEKLFF	TGTGCCAGCAGCTTGGCCGTTTTCTCAGGGAGGGGAGAAAAACTGTTTTTT
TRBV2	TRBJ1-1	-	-	CASKGGGTNTEAFF	TGTGCCAGCAAGGGCGGGGGGACGAACACTGAAGCTTTCTTT
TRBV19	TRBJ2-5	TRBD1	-	CASSIGQGSGETQYF	TGTGCCAGTAGTATAGGACAGGGGTCTGGAGAGACCCAGTACTTC
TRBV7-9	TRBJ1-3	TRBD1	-	CASSPRGFAGNTIYF	TGTGCCAGCAGCCCCAGGGGGTTCGCTGGAAACACCATATATTTT
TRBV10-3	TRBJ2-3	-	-	CAISPGLEVNTDTQYF	TGTGCCATCAGCCCGGGACTGGAAGTCAACACAGATACGCAGTATTTT